This entry is about one T cell receptor beta chain. These data originate in a study of cytomegalovirus exposure and HLA in healthy donors. The CDR3 is 15 residues long. V was clipped by 2 bases and J by 1 base; unmatched bases: 4. Germline V CDR1 and CDR2: MNHEY, SVGAGI. The PCR ran on 60 Vbeta and 13 Jbeta primers. Here immunoSEQ multiplex PCR was the method, and the copy in TCRdb shows in-frame clones only, minus some. The repertoire has around 120,000 clones, 50% to 65% of them found once; the top ten carry approximately 3.8%. The donors, nominally healthy at sampling, likely had unrecorded immune exposures.

The clonotype was recovered from a man aged 30 to 45 in good health and CMV-seropositive. The specimen sequenced was PBMCs. V gene TRBV6-5 combines with J gene TRBJ2-7, with 8 nucleotides matching TRBD2. The CDR3 is CASSYGAGGSYEQYF. The DNA for the CDR3 is TGTGCCAGCAGTTACGGTGCGGGGGGTTCCTACGAGCAGTACTTC.